The 4 T cell receptor beta chains below come from one sample, sequenced in a study of control samples from healthy donors and cancer patients. Repertoires were generated with immunoSEQ multiplex PCR, while TCRdb's copy carries only in-frame clones and drops some. The sample has 150,000 or so clones, about 94% seen once. What was sequenced was blood. The source is a man between 50 and 59 years old in good health.

The rearrangement uses TRBV11-2 and TRBJ2-1, with D unclear. Trimming cost V 1 base and J 6 bases, with 7 bases left between them. The CDR3 covers 13 residues. Per the germline V gene, CDR1 is SGHAT and CDR2 is FQNNGV. The CDR3 DNA follows: TGTGCCAGCAGCTTAGGCCTCGGCAATGAGCAGTTCTTC. Residues: CASSLGLGNEQFF.

The chain joins TRBV2 to TRBJ2-2; 7 positions match TRBD2. Germline values: CDR1 SNHLY, CDR2 FYNNEI. V lost 6 bases and J lost 5; bases outside the gene matches: 18. The CDR3 loop spans 18 amino acids. As DNA, the CDR3 is TGTGCCAGCAGCCCCGCGGTCTCTTGGCGGGAGTTTACCGGGGAGCTGTTTTTT. Amino acid sequence: CASSPAVSWREFTGELFF. Using reference TRBV2 and TRBJ2-2 for the parts outside the CDR3, the full variable domain is EPEVTQTPSHQVTQMGQEVILRCVPISNHLYFYWYRQILGQKVEFLVSFYNNEISEKSEIFDDQFSVERPDGSNFTLKIRSTKLEDSAMYFCASSPAVSWREFTGELFFGEGSRLTVL.

This clone was observed a handful of times. This chain connects TRBV7-8 to TRBJ1-5; D is undetermined. The CDR3 extends over 16 amino acids. Looked up from germline, CDR1 is SGHVS and CDR2 is FQNEAQ. V was shortened by 4 bases and J by 0 bases, with 13 bases between the two germline ends. The CDR3 reads CASSSRQSGSNQPQHF. DNA of the CDR3: TGTGCCAGCAGCTCACGACAATCTGGTAGCAATCAGCCCCAGCATTTT.

This clone showed up just once. The V gene is TRBV20-1, the J gene TRBJ2-5; no reliable D call. The germline V and J ends were trimmed by 8 bases and 4 bases, with 11 bases remaining between them. In germline, CDR1 is DFQATT, CDR2 SNEGSKA (reference sequence). This CDR3 comprises 11 residues. The CDR3 DNA reads TGCAGTCCCGGAGTACGAGAGACCCAGTACTTC. It encodes CSPGVRETQYF.